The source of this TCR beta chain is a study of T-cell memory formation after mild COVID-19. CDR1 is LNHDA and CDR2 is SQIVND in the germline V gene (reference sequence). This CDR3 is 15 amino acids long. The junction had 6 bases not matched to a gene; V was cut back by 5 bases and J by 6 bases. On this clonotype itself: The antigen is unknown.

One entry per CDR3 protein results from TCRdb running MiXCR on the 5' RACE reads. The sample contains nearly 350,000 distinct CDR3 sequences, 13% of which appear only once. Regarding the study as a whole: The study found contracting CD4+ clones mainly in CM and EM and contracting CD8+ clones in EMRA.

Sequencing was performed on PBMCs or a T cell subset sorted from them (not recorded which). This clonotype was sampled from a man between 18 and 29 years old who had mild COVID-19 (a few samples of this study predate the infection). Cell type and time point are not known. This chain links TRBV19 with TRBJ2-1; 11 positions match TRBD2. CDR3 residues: CASSDLAGGINEQFF. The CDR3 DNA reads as TGTGCCAGTAGTGACCTAGCGGGGGGTATCAATGAGCAGTTCTTC.